This T cell receptor beta chain was captured in a study of neoadjuvant anti-PD-1 for oral cavity cancer. Turning to the study itself: Nivolumab at 3 mg/kg was mostly given biweekly, three to four doses, pre-surgery.

Method: immunoSEQ multiplex PCR; TCRdb's copy keeps in-frame clones and lacks some. The sample has around 65,000 clones; about nine tenths are singletons. Time point specified: after neoadjuvant nivolumab, at surgical resection. These oral cavity squamous cell carcinomas were HPV-negative and locally advanced. The CDR3 runs 16 residues. Per germline, CDR1 SEHNR and CDR2 FQNEAQ (reference sequence). Trimming left V 5 bases short and J 6 bases short, with 20 bases between. The material was PBMCs, obtained after nivolumab (anti-PD-1) treatment. J is TRBJ2-1 and V is TRBV7-9; no clear D. The receptor was isolated from a person aged 40 to 85 with oral cavity squamous cell carcinoma. The DNA for the CDR3 is TGTGCCAGCAGCCCGATAGGGCATTTTCGCCTCAATGAGCAGTTCTTC. This encodes CASSPIGHFRLNEQFF.